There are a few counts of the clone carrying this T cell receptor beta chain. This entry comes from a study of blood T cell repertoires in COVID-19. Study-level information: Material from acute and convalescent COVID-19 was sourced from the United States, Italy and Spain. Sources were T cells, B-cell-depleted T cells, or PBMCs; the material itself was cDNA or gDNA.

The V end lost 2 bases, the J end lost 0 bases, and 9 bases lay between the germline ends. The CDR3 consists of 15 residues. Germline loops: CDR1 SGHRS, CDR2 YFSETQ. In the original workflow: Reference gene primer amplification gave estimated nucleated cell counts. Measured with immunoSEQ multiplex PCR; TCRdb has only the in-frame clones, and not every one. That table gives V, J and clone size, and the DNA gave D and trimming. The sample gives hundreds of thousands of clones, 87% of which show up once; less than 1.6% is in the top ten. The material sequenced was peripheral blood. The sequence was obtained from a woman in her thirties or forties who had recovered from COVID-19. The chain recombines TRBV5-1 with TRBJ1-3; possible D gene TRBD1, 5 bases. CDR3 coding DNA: TGCGCCAGCAGCTTAGGGACTAGCTCTGGAAACACCATATATTTT. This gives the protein CASSLGTSSGNTIYF.